This note documents a single T cell receptor (beta chain) sequence. The antigen is undetermined. The data are from a study of CXCR3-negative and CXCR3-positive naive CD8 T cells. This CDR3 is built from 17 residues. Germline V CDR1 and CDR2: SGHVS, FQNEAQ. UMI-tagged TRB cDNA libraries were built via 5' RACE. TCRdb re-called the 5' RACE reads and gives one entry per CDR3 protein, without DNA. This listing includes some 22,000 distinct CDR3 sequences. Study findings and constraints: From TRB CDR3 properties, TCR strength was inferred; surface CD5 did not differ between naive subsets.

The sequencing input was naive CXCR3- CD8+ T cells from blood. Subset given: CD45RO-CCR7+CD27+CD95- naive CD8+ T cells lacking CXCR3 (TNR3-). J is TRBJ2-3 and V is TRBV7-8; the TCRdb D gene call, TRBD1, has no DNA to confirm it. The source is a human donor in good health. Some clones in this sample may be carry-over from other donors' samples. The CDR3 spells CASSVQQLGALTDTQYF.